This T cell receptor beta chain was identified during a study of blood T cell repertoires in COVID-19. Study-wide background: Specimens from acute and convalescent COVID-19 originated in the United States, Italy and Spain. In each case, the material was cDNA or gDNA derived from T cells, B-cell-depleted T cells, or PBMCs.

V shed 6 bases and J 6 bases; nucleotides not matched to a gene: 6. Germline V gene data show CDR1 as SQVTM and CDR2 as ANQGSEA. The CDR3 extends over 13 amino acids. Original analysis: Amplified reference gene primers provided the basis for estimating nucleated cell counts. Produced via immunoSEQ multiplex PCR; TCRdb's table is partial and in-frame only. V, J and clone size were drawn from that table, and D and trimming were deduced from the DNA. The data hold about 170,000 clones, with 85% to 90% observed a single time. This TCR derives from a man between 18 and 29 years old with active or convalescent COVID-19. Material for sequencing was peripheral blood. The chain joins TRBV29-1 to TRBJ1-1; TRBD1 matches at 11 bases. CDR3 region: CSVVGQGASEAFF. The CDR3 DNA is TGCAGCGTCGTCGGACAGGGGGCTTCTGAAGCTTTCTTT.